Given below is one T cell receptor (beta chain) in context. What it binds is unknown. A J-beta primer mix and a sample-barcoded 5' primer were used in a second PCR of roughly 7 to 12 cycles. Carrying 12 random nucleotides, a template-switch adaptor labeled each individual cDNA molecule. Each sample provided no less than 2.5 million CDR3-containing paired-end reads. TCRdb independently ran MiXCR on the 5' RACE reads; one entry per CDR3 protein. The repertoire holds 1.8 million or so distinct CDR3 sequences, with about 39% as singletons. This entry belongs to a study of blood T cells in healthy people across ages. The V gene's germline CDR1 is MNHNS and CDR2 SASEGT. This CDR3 is built from 16 residues. Unmatched junction bases numbered 9, after V lost 1 base and J lost 6 bases. Overall study results and limits: Per-million-T-cell TCR beta diversity fell roughly linearly with age. Possibly confounding the expanded clonotype changes was the fact that donor CMV status was unknown.

The source of this sequence is a human donor in good health. Sequenced input: blood. V and J are TRBV6-1 and TRBJ2-3; TRBD1 matches 8 bases. This CDR3 is CASSEVGGTGWDTQYF. CDR3 DNA: TGTGCCAGCAGTGAAGTCGGCGGGACAGGCTGGGATACGCAGTATTTT.